The sequence of this TCR beta chain was determined in a study of cytomegalovirus exposure and HLA in healthy donors. Study-wide findings and caveats: Testing in vitro showed three CMV-associated chains specific for CMV antigens. Highest at DRB1 and lowest at HLA-C, TCR association rates differed among HLA loci in a later analysis.

Germline V gene lookup returns CDR1 SGHRS and CDR2 YFSETQ. The J segment lost 6 bases and the V segment lost 1 base, leaving 8 bases of the junction unmatched. This CDR3 has 16 residues. The primer mix had 60 Vbeta and 13 Jbeta primers. The assay was immunoSEQ multiplex PCR, and TCRdb's table has in-frame clones only and misses some. The table records 90,000 to 100,000 clones, roughly three quarters of them present only once. This clone was detected only a few times. The antigen remains undetermined. The V and J genes are TRBV5-1 and TRBJ2-2; TRBD1 matches 8 bases. Sequencing input: PBMCs. The sequence derives from a man aged 35 to 55 in good health and CMV-seronegative. The CDR3, as DNA: TGCGCCAGCAGCTTGATTGGACAGGGTCAGTCCGGGGAGCTGTTTTTT. Its protein is CASSLIGQGQSGELFF.